This passage covers 24 T cell receptor beta chains from one sample sequenced in a study of identical twins. TCRdb processed the 5' RACE reads anew with MiXCR; each CDR3 protein has one entry. Found here are 450,000 or so distinct CDR3 sequences, about 24% of them singletons; the top ten hold about 3%. The same sample was also studied in work on T cells expressing NK-cell markers.

What was sequenced was CD4+ T cells sorted from blood. The receptor source for this set is a woman aged 18-29 years in good health.

This clonotype showed up just a few times. The chain links TRBV20-1 to TRBJ2-7; 9 bases are a match to TRBD1. The V gene's germline CDR1 is DFQATT and CDR2 SNEGSKA (reference sequence). The CDR3 has 15 amino acids. The ends lost 1 base at V and 5 bases at J; junction bases unmatched: 9. The CDR3 reads CSARVGTGGVNEQYF. In nucleotides, the CDR3 is TGCAGTGCTAGAGTGGGAACAGGGGGCGTAAACGAGCAGTACTTC.

This clonotype has a count of ten or more. The chain joins TRBV5-6 to TRBJ2-7, with a possible D match to TRBD2 (6 bases). CDR3 length: 13 residues. Trimming took off 2 bases at V and 2 bases at J, with 8 bases between the two ends. Germline V gene data show CDR1 as SGHDT and CDR2 as YYEEEE. This CDR3 reads CASSFGGTYEQYF. DNA for the CDR3: TGTGCCAGCAGCTTCGGGGGAACCTACGAGCAGTACTTC.

This clonotype was seen many times. This chain uses TRBV9 with TRBJ2-2; 8 nucleotides agree with TRBD1. V shed 3 bases, J shed 6 bases, and the junction held 1 base outside the gene matches. CDR3 length: 13 amino acids. The germline CDR1 and CDR2 sequences are SGDLS and YYNGEE. The CDR3 DNA is TGTGCCAGCAGCGAACAGGGGGCCGGGGAGCTGTTTTTT. Translation gives CASSEQGAGELFF.

This chain links TRBV12-5 with TRBJ1-5; D ambiguous. The CDR3 totals 13 residues. V lost 2 bases to trimming and J lost 9 bases, with 11 bases between them. Germline loops: CDR1 LGHNT, CDR2 FRNRAP. The CDR3 region is CASGLSQWGPQHF. CDR3 in DNA: TGTGCTAGTGGTTTGTCGCAGTGGGGGCCCCAGCATTTT.

The chain's CDR3 is CSAGPRNLEQYF. CDR3 DNA sequence: TGCAGTGCTGGCCCCAGGAACCTCGAGCAGTACTTC. This rearrangement joins TRBV20-1 to TRBJ2-7, with no clear D. V was cut by 5 bases and J by 6 bases, with 14 bases left in between. CDR1 DFQATT and CDR2 SNEGSKA come from the germline V gene (reference sequence). The CDR3 consists of 12 residues.

The chain links TRBV9 to TRBJ2-1; D remains unclear. The CDR3 contains 16 residues. The germline CDR1 and CDR2 sequences are SGDLS and YYNGEE. V lost 0 bases and J 1 base, leaving 11 bases between the germline ends. The CDR3 loop reads CASSVVRVPSYNEQFF. The CDR3 DNA is TGTGCCAGCAGCGTAGTAAGGGTTCCGTCCTACAATGAGCAGTTCTTC.

The V gene is TRBV29-1, the J gene TRBJ1-4; the D gene is possibly TRBD1 (5 bases). V was pared by 5 bases and J by 14 bases, with 15 bases between. CDR1 is SQVTM and CDR2 is ANQGSEA in the germline V gene. This CDR3 spans 11 amino acids. CDR3 in amino acids: CSVFLRDSLFF. CDR3 nucleotide sequence: TGCAGCGTTTTCCTTAGAGACAGCCTGTTTTTT.

The rearrangement links TRBV3-1 to TRBJ2-2; possible D gene TRBD2, 6 bases. The CDR3 has 15 residues. V dropped 3 bases and J dropped 6 bases, with 14 bases sitting between them. The germline CDR1 and CDR2 sequences are LGHDT and YNNKEL (reference sequence). In DNA form, the CDR3 reads TGTGCCAGCAGCCATCCCCGCGGAGGGGCCGGGGAGCTGTTTTTT. Its protein is CASSHPRGGAGELFF.

The chain employs TRBV5-1 and TRBJ2-2; perhaps D is TRBD1 or TRBD2 (5 bases each). The CDR3 spans 14 residues. Germline-derived CDR1 and CDR2 are SGHRS and YFSETQ. Trimming pared 7 bases from V and 2 bases from J, leaving 12 bases between. The CDR3 is CASLKGDNTGELFF. CDR3 bases: TGCGCCAGCTTGAAAGGGGACAACACCGGGGAGCTGTTTTTT.

The chain recombines TRBV9 with TRBJ2-1; 11 nucleotides match TRBD2. The length of the CDR3 is 18 residues. With V trimmed by 0 bases and J by 8 bases, 13 bases remained unmatched. CDR1 is SGDLS, CDR2 YYNGEE, per germline. The CDR3 DNA follows: TGTGCCAGCAGCGTAGCTCTCACTAGCGGGGGAAAGAAGGATGAGCAGTTCTTC. Translation: CASSVALTSGGKKDEQFF. Complete variable domain (other parts from reference TRBV9 and TRBJ2-1): DSGVTQTPKHLITATGQRVTLRCSPRSGDLSVYWYQQSLDQGLQFLIQYYNGEERAKGNILERFSAQQFPDLHSELNLSSLELGDSALYFCASSVALTSGGKKDEQFFGPGTRLTVL.

The chain recombines TRBV7-2 with TRBJ2-1; the match to TRBD2 covers 9 bases. CDR1 and CDR2 from the germline V gene are SGHTA and FQGNSA. V lost 2 bases, J lost 4 bases, and 3 bases stayed unmatched. This CDR3 spans 15 amino acids. Here the CDR3 reads CASSLNLAGYNEQFF. The CDR3 bases are TGTGCCAGCAGCTTAAATCTAGCGGGGTACAATGAGCAGTTCTTC.

In DNA, the CDR3 is TGCGCCAGCAGCTCTCCGGGAAGCATCTACGAGCAGTACTTC. Protein sequence: CASSSPGSIYEQYF. The rearrangement links TRBV4-1 to TRBJ2-7; D is possibly TRBD2 (5 bases). Germline V gene sequence: CDR1 MGHRA, CDR2 YSYEKL. This CDR3 region has 14 residues. The germline V and J ends were trimmed by 5 bases and 3 bases, with 14 bases remaining between them.

In regard to this clonotype: This could be a read error, since a much larger clone is one nucleotide away. V is TRBV3-1 and J is TRBJ1-1; TRBD1 aligns across 9 bases. The CDR3 runs to 14 residues. Trimming cost V 4 bases and J 6 bases; bases outside gene matches: 6. CDR1 and CDR2 (germline): LGHDT, YNNKEL (reference sequence). The CDR3 loop is CASSPTGGVAEAFF. CDR3 coding DNA: TGTGCCAGCAGCCCAACAGGGGGCGTAGCTGAAGCTTTCTTT.

The chain combines TRBV10-3 with TRBJ2-3; 13 nucleotides line up with TRBD2. CDR3 length: 15 amino acids. With 6 bases clipped from V and 4 bases from J, the junction kept 4 bases outside the gene matches. Per the germline V gene, CDR1 is ENHRY and CDR2 is SYGVKD. The CDR3 loop reads CAIRGTSGAADTQYF. CDR3 DNA sequence: TGTGCCATCAGGGGGACTAGCGGGGCGGCAGATACGCAGTATTTT.

The genes are TRBV2 and TRBJ2-3; a possible D gene is TRBD1 (6 bases). Germline loops: CDR1 SNHLY, CDR2 FYNNEI. The CDR3 is made up of 14 amino acids. V was pared by 7 bases and J by 2 bases, with 13 bases between. CDR3 region: CASTRTGFTDTQYF. The CDR3 nucleotides read TGTGCCAGCACTCGAACAGGGTTCACAGATACGCAGTATTTT.

This chain joins TRBV5-6 and TRBJ1-2; 7 bases map to TRBD1. V gave up 3 bases and J gave up 4 bases; unmatched junction bases: 6. The CDR3 is made up of 14 amino acids. Germline V gives CDR1 SGHDT, CDR2 YYEEEE. CDR3 DNA: TGTGCCAGCAGCTACGGACAGGCGTCCTATGGCTACACCTTC. Its translation: CASSYGQASYGYTF.

This clonotype was seen a handful of times. This rearrangement joins TRBV3-1 to TRBJ1-1; weak D call: TRBD1 (5 bases). V was pared by 0 bases and J by 7 bases, with 9 bases between. The CDR3 length is 13 residues. Germline CDR1 LGHDT, CDR2 YNNKEL (reference sequence). This chain's CDR3 is CASSQEWGDEAFF. The CDR3 DNA reads TGTGCCAGCAGCCAAGAATGGGGGGATGAAGCTTTCTTT.

This chain joins TRBV11-1 and TRBJ2-7; perhaps TRBD1 as D (5 bases). Germline values: CDR1 SGHAT, CDR2 FQDESV (reference sequence). Deletions cut 4 bases from V and 2 bases from J, with 9 bases between. The CDR3 has 13 amino acids. CDR3 protein: CASSSAGPYEQYF. CDR3 coding DNA: TGTGCCAGCAGCTCGGCAGGGCCCTACGAGCAGTACTTC.

This clonotype was picked up a small number of times. V gene TRBV19 combines with J gene TRBJ2-7, with D maybe TRBD1 (6 bases). The CDR3 loop spans 13 amino acids. V was cut by 3 bases and J by 5 bases, with 11 bases left in between. CDR1 and CDR2 (germline): LNHDA, SQIVND (reference sequence). CDR3: CASSILAGDEQYF. The CDR3 coding sequence is TGTGCCAGTAGTATTCTAGCAGGGGACGAGCAGTACTTC. Looking up the rest from reference TRBV19 and TRBJ2-7 gives the full variable domain: DGGITQSPKYLFRKEGQNVTLSCEQNLNHDAMYWYRQDPGQGLRLIYYSQIVNDFQKGDIAEGYSVSREKKESFPLTVTSAQKNPTAFYLCASSILAGDEQYFGPGTRLTVT.

This clonotype was seen more than once but under ten times. The CDR3 DNA reads TGTGCCAGCAGCTTATCAAATCATGTACGCCCAAGCACAGATACGCAGTATTTT. It codes for CASSLSNHVRPSTDTQYF. This chain joins TRBV11-1 and TRBJ2-3; no definite D call. V was cut by 2 bases and J by 0 bases, with 18 bases left in between. The CDR3 contains 18 residues. In germline, CDR1 is SGHAT, CDR2 FQDESV (reference sequence). Variable domain in full (rest from reference TRBV11-1 and TRBJ2-3): EAEVAQSPRYKITEKSQAVAFWCDPISGHATLYWYRQILGQGPELLVQFQDESVVDDSQLPKDRFSAERLKGVDSTLKIQPAELGDSAMYLCASSLSNHVRPSTDTQYFGPGTRLTVL.

This clonotype showed up just a few times. V gene TRBV20-1 combines with J gene TRBJ2-5; D gene uncertain. The CDR3 extends over 13 amino acids. With 4 bases removed from V and 0 bases from J, the gap between germline ends came to 9 bases. CDR1 and CDR2 from the germline V gene are DFQATT and SNEGSKA (reference sequence). The CDR3 reads CSAISRYQETQYF. In DNA, the CDR3 is TGCAGTGCTATATCTCGGTACCAAGAGACCCAGTACTTC.

This rearrangement joins TRBV7-2 to TRBJ1-3, with 7 bases identical to TRBD1. This CDR3 is 18 amino acids long. The trim removed 0 bases at V and 0 bases at J, leaving 8 bases unmatched. Germline V lookup: CDR1 SGHTA, CDR2 FQGNSA. This CDR3 is CASSLATGQAISGNTIYF. The CDR3 coding sequence is TGTGCCAGCAGCTTAGCAACTGGACAGGCCATCTCTGGAAACACCATATATTTT.

The chain joins TRBV5-1 to TRBJ2-1; the D gene is possibly TRBD1 (5 bases). Trimming left V 4 bases short and J 4 bases short, with 9 bases between. Germline CDR1 and CDR2: SGHRS and YFSETQ. This CDR3 contains 13 residues. CDR3 bases: TGCGCCAGCAGCACGGACAAATACAATGAGCAGTTCTTC. Translating it yields CASSTDKYNEQFF. Full variable domain (remainder filled in from reference TRBV5-1 and TRBJ2-1): KAGVTQTPRYLIKTRGQQVTLSCSPISGHRSVSWYQQTPGQGLQFLFEYFSETQRNKGNFPGRFSGRQFSNSRSEMNVSTLELGDSALYLCASSTDKYNEQFFGPGTRLTVL.

The chain carries TRBV20-1 and TRBJ1-1; the D is unclear. Germline loops: CDR1 DFQATT, CDR2 SNEGSKA (reference sequence). There are 14 residues in the CDR3. The V end was cut by 5 bases, the J end by 1 base, with 14 bases between. CDR3 region: CSARIGSSNTEAFF. CDR3 DNA sequence: TGCAGTGCTCGAATAGGGAGCTCGAACACTGAAGCTTTCTTT.